The present T cell receptor beta chain was sequenced within a study of a mutant IDH1 vaccine in newly diagnosed glioma. Whole-study context: Of the patients given treatment, approximately 60% were male and 37.5% were female, and a mean age of approximately 37 years was recorded. Former treatment meant radiotherapy, temozolomide, or both; the majority had gotten both. General study results and limits: Pseudoprogression showed no apparent link to changes in top peripheral T cell clonotypes.

The time point here: week 23, last vaccination. Each dose of the vaccine consisted of 300 ug of mutant IDH1 20-mer peptide, with topical imiquimod. Donors had new WHO grade 3 or 4 IDH1-mutant, ATRX-lost astrocytomas. About this clone: Its antigen is unknown.

The assay was immunoSEQ multiplex PCR, and TCRdb's table has in-frame clones only and misses some. The sample lists tens of thousands of clones, around 74% occurring once. The receptor was isolated from a middle-aged man with glioma. The specimen was PBMCs, collected from a glioma patient whose treatment included an IDH1 peptide vaccine.

The CDR3 loop is CASNQVWDEQFF. The CDR3 nucleotides are TGTGCCAGCAACCAGGTTTGGGATGAGCAGTTCTTC. The gene calls are TRBV25-1 and TRBJ2-1; no definite D call. The CDR3 totals 12 residues. The germline gives CDR1 MGHDK, CDR2 SYGVNS. Deletions cut 7 bases from V and 8 bases from J, with 12 bases between.